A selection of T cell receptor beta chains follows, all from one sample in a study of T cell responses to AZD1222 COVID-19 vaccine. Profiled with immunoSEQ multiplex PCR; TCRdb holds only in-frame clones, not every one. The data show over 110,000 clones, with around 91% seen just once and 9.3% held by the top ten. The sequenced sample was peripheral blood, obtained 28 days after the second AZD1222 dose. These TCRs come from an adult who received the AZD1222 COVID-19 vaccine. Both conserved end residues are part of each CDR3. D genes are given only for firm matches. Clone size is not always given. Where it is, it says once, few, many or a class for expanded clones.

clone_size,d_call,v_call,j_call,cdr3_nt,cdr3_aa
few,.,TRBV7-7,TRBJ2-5,TGTGCCAGCAGCCCGGGACGGCTAATACAAGAGACCCAGTACTTC,CASSPGRLIQETQYF
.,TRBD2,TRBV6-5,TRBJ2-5,TGTGCCAGCAGACTAGCGGGGTTCCAAGAGACCCAGTACTTC,CASRLAGFQETQYF
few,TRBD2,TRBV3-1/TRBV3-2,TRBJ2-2,TGTGCCAGCAGCCAAGAAGGACTAGCGGGTTCGGGCACCGGGGAGCTGTTTTTT,CASSQEGLAGSGTGELFF
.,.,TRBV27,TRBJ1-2,TGTGCCAGCAGTTTATTCCAGGGTGGTGGCTACACCTTC,CASSLFQGGGYTF
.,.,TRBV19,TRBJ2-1,TGTGCCAGTAGTTCCGGGGGGGGACAGGGTTCGGGAAATGAGCAGTTCTTC,CASSSGGGQGSGNEQFF
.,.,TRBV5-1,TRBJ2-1,TGCGCCAGCAGCTTGACTTACAGCTCCTACAATGAGCAGTTCTTC,CASSLTYSSYNEQFF
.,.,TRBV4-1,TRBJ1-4,TGCGCCAGCAGCCAAGATTGGATACAACTGTTTTTT,CASSQDWIQLFF
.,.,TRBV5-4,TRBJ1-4,TGTGCCAGCAGCGGAAAGGGGACTAATGAAAAACTGTTTTTT,CASSGKGTNEKLFF
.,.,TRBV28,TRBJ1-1,TGTGCCAGCAGTTTTTTTGAGCTCCGGGGGAACACTGAAGCTTTCTTT,CASSFFELRGNTEAFF
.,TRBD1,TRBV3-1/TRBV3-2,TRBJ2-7,TGTGCCAGCACAGGGGGGACAGGGGTGGAGAACGAGCAGTACTTC,CASTGGTGVENEQYF
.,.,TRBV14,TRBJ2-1,TGTGCCAGCAGCCAAGATGTACGCTACAATGAGCAGTTCTTC,CASSQDVRYNEQFF
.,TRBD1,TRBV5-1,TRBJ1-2,TGCGCCAGCAGCTTAGGGACAGCAAGCGCGGGCTACACCTTC,CASSLGTASAGYTF
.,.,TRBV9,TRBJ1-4,TGTGCCAGCAGCCGGGACTGGGGGACTAATGAAAAACTGTTTTTT,CASSRDWGTNEKLFF
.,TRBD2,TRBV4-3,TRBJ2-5,TGCGCCAGCAGTCCAGGACTAGGTGGTGAGACCCAGTACTTC,CASSPGLGGETQYF
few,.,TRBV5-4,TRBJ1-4,TGTGCCAGCAGCTTAGGCAGGGCCCTTGGAGAAAAACTGTTTTTT,CASSLGRALGEKLFF
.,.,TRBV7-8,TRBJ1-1,TGTGCCAGCAGCTTATCGGGCATGGCGCTAATGAACACTGAAGCTTTCTTT,CASSLSGMALMNTEAFF
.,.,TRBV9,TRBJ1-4,TGTGCCAGCAGCGTAGGAGGGGGGCTCAGTGAAAAACTGTTTTTT,CASSVGGGLSEKLFF
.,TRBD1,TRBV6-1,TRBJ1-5,TGTGCCAGCAGTACTTCAGACAGGGCGAGTCAGCCCCAGCATTTT,CASSTSDRASQPQHF
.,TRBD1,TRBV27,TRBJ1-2,TGTGCCAGTTGTATGGGACAGGGGGCTGGAGGCTACACCTTC,CASCMGQGAGGYTF